The 19 T cell receptor beta chains below were found in one sample sequenced in a study of blood T cell repertoires in COVID-19. Libraries were prepared by immunoSEQ multiplex PCR; TCRdb keeps only in-frame clonotypes and omits some of them. The sample consists of 75,000 to 90,000 clones, over 80% of them appearing once. The sequenced sample was peripheral blood. The receptors come from a man older than 75 with active or convalescent COVID-19.

The chain joins TRBV7-2 to TRBJ2-5, with 7 nucleotides matching TRBD2. CDR1 is SGHTA and CDR2 is FQGNSA in the germline V gene. The CDR3 spans 16 residues. The V segment lost 2 bases and the J segment 7 bases; nucleotides outside the gene matches: 13. CDR3 sequence reads: CASSLRGGGDLGTQYF. In DNA, the CDR3 is TGTGCCAGCAGCTTACGGGGCGGGGGTGACCTTGGGACCCAGTACTTC.

The rearrangement uses TRBV18 and TRBJ1-2; 7 bases are a match to TRBD1. With V trimmed by 3 bases and J by 8 bases, 9 bases remained unmatched. Germline V lookup: CDR1 KGHSH, CDR2 LQKENI. The CDR3 extends over 14 amino acids. CDR3 DNA sequence: TGTGCCAGCTCACCGCTGGACAGGTTCGAAGGCTACACCTTC. Protein sequence: CASSPLDRFEGYTF.

This chain connects TRBV5-4 to TRBJ1-2, with TRBD1 as a possible D gene (5 bases). This CDR3 contains 15 residues. Trimming took off 4 bases at V and 2 bases at J, with 15 bases between the two ends. Germline-derived CDR1 and CDR2 are SGHNT and YYREEE (reference sequence). CDR3 nucleotides: TGTGCCAGCAGCCCCCGATCGGGGGGAAACTATGGCTACACCTTC. This codes for CASSPRSGGNYGYTF.

This clone was counted between two and nine times. V and J are TRBV7-2 and TRBJ1-3, with D hard to call. V lost 6 bases and J 0 bases, leaving 6 bases between the germline ends. The CDR3 sequence is 13 residues long. Germline CDR1 and CDR2: SGHTA and FQGNSA. The CDR3 loop reads CASRRDSGNTIYF. CDR3 nucleotide sequence: TGTGCCAGCAGGCGGGACTCTGGAAACACCATATATTTT.

The chain couples TRBV27 to TRBJ2-3, with 8 positions matching TRBD1. This CDR3 spans 16 amino acids. Germline loops: CDR1 MNHEY, CDR2 SMNVEV (reference sequence). Trimming cost V 2 bases and J 6 bases; bases outside gene matches: 10. This CDR3 reads CASSLVQGAIEDTQYF. DNA of the CDR3: TGTGCCAGCAGTTTAGTTCAGGGGGCGATTGAGGATACGCAGTATTTT.

The chain is built from TRBV7-2 and TRBJ1-1; D gene ambiguous. Trimming took off 3 bases at V and 6 bases at J, with 5 bases between the two ends. CDR3 size: 11 residues. The germline V gene has CDR1 SGHTA and CDR2 FQGNSA. The CDR3, as DNA: TGTGCCAGCAGCTTCTACCCTGAAGCTTTCTTT. Translation gives CASSFYPEAFF. Full variable domain (rest looked up from reference TRBV7-2 and TRBJ1-1): GAGVSQSPSNKVTEKGKDVELRCDPISGHTALYWYRQSLGQGLEFLIYFQGNSAPDKSGLPSDRFSAERTGGSVSTLTIQRTQQEDSAVYLCASSFYPEAFFGQGTRLTVV.

The J gene is TRBJ2-1, the V gene TRBV3-1 (or the pseudogene TRBV3-2), with a possible D match to TRBD1 (6 bases). Per the germline V gene, CDR1 is LGHDT and CDR2 is YNNKEL (reference sequence). The ends were cut back, 4 bases at V and 5 bases at J, with 15 bases in the middle. The CDR3 contains 15 residues. The CDR3 sequence: CASSRPIGTHNEQFF. The CDR3 nucleotides are TGTGCCAGCAGCCGACCCATCGGGACACACAATGAGCAGTTCTTC.

This clone was seen more than once but under ten times. The chain recombines TRBV4-2 with TRBJ1-2, with 9 bases lining up with TRBD1. Trimming cost V 6 bases and J 6 bases; bases outside gene matches: 14. Germline V gene sequence: CDR1 LGHNA, CDR2 YNFKEQ. This CDR3 comprises 16 residues. The CDR3: CASRVSRDRVSDGYTF. CDR3 DNA sequence: TGTGCCAGCAGGGTGTCCCGGGACAGGGTCAGTGATGGCTACACCTTC.

This clone appeared many times. DNA of the CDR3: TGTGCCAGCAGCTTGGTTTCCGGGGGAAGAGGCTACACCTTC. Protein: CASSLVSGGRGYTF. The V gene is TRBV5-5, the J gene TRBJ1-2; TRBD1 is a possible D gene (5 bases). The CDR3 sequence is 14 residues long. Germline V gene data show CDR1 as SGHKS and CDR2 as YYEKEE (reference sequence). V lost 0 bases and J 8 bases, leaving 14 bases between the germline ends.

V usage is TRBV6-6 and J usage is TRBJ1-2; TRBD1 agrees at 10 bases. The V segment lost 5 bases and the J segment 8 bases; nucleotides outside the gene matches: 8. Germline CDR1 reads MNHNY; CDR2 reads SVGAGI (reference sequence). The CDR3 runs to 14 residues. The CDR3 nucleotides read TGTGCCAGCAGTAATCCCACGACAGGGGGCGGCTACACCTTC. This gives the protein CASSNPTTGGGYTF.

This chain uses TRBV6-5 with TRBJ2-2; 8 bases line up with TRBD1. The CDR3 is 14 amino acids. Germline CDR1 and CDR2: MNHEY and SVGAGI. J gave up 7 bases and V 7 bases, and 8 bases lay outside the gene matches. CDR3 sequence: CASNPRGPGGELFF. The CDR3, as DNA: TGTGCCAGCAACCCCAGGGGGCCTGGCGGGGAGCTGTTTTTT.

This chain connects TRBV11-2 to TRBJ1-1; tentative D call: TRBD1 (5 bases). The V gene's germline CDR1 is SGHAT and CDR2 FQNNGV. This CDR3 contains 13 residues. V was trimmed by 0 bases and J by 10 bases, leaving 12 bases between them. The CDR3 DNA reads as TGTGCCAGCAGCTTAGATGGTTGGGGCGTAGCTTTCTTT. Amino acids: CASSLDGWGVAFF.

In this sample, this clone turned up a few times. The genes are TRBV28 and TRBJ1-5; a weak D match, TRBD1 (5 bases). The CDR3 is 16 residues long. Germline lookup yields CDR1 MDHEN and CDR2 SYDVKM. The V gene lost 8 bases and the J gene lost 5 bases, with 22 bases spanning the gap. In nucleotides, the CDR3 is TGTGCCAGCCTCAACCTACAGGCTAGTAGATATCAGCCCCAGCATTTT. As protein: CASLNLQASRYQPQHF.

In this sample, this clone turned up a few times. The chain links TRBV19 to TRBJ1-5; 7 bases agree with TRBD1. Looked up from germline, CDR1 is LNHDA and CDR2 is SQIVND (reference sequence). This CDR3 region has 15 residues. V was clipped by 6 bases and J by 1 base; unmatched bases: 6. The CDR3 reads CASSDRAMSNQPQHF. DNA for the CDR3: TGTGCCAGTAGCGACAGGGCGATGAGCAATCAGCCCCAGCATTTT.

The rearrangement links TRBV7-9 to TRBJ1-1; a possible D gene is TRBD1 (5 bases). The germline CDR1 and CDR2 sequences are SEHNR and FQNEAQ (reference sequence). Trimming pared 4 bases from V and 1 base from J, leaving 16 bases between. This CDR3 contains 16 residues. This chain's CDR3 is CASSSAGAATNTEAFF. The CDR3 coding sequence is TGTGCCAGCAGCTCCGCTGGGGCAGCTACGAACACTGAAGCTTTCTTT.

The chain employs TRBV10-3 and TRBJ1-2; 7 bases match TRBD1. The length of the CDR3 is 14 residues. CDR1 and CDR2 (germline): ENHRY, SYGVKD. The trim removed 4 bases at V and 7 bases at J, leaving 9 bases unmatched. The CDR3 protein is CAISAMQGVLGYTF. The CDR3 bases are TGTGCCATCAGTGCTATGCAGGGGGTTCTTGGCTACACCTTC.

This sequence joins TRBV11-3 and TRBJ1-2; the match to TRBD1 covers 8 bases. There are 13 residues in the CDR3. Looked up from germline, CDR1 is SGHNT and CDR2 is YENEEA. V trimming: 5 bases; J trimming: 2 bases; junction bases outside the gene matches: 1. The DNA of the CDR3 is TGTGCCAGCAGCCGGACAGGGAACTATGGCTACACCTTC. The encoded protein is CASSRTGNYGYTF. Drawing the rest from reference TRBV11-3 and TRBJ1-2, the complete variable domain is EAGVVQSPRYKIIEKKQPVAFWCNPISGHNTLYWYLQNLGQGPELLIRYENEEAVDDSQLPKDRFSAERLKGVDSTLKIQPAELGDSAVYLCASSRTGNYGYTFGSGTRLTVV.

This clone was seen a handful of times. The CDR3 is CARSRTGFGYDTQYF. CDR3 bases: TGTGCCAGAAGCAGGACAGGGTTTGGTTACGATACGCAGTATTTT. The gene calls are TRBV5-3 and TRBJ2-3; 8 nucleotides align to TRBD1. TRBV5-3 is marked as an open reading frame, function uncertain. The J segment lost 6 bases and the V segment lost 4 bases, leaving 10 bases of the junction unmatched. The CDR3 sequence is 15 residues long.

The chain employs TRBV3-1 (or the pseudogene TRBV3-2) and TRBJ1-2, with D possibly TRBD1 on 6 matching bases. The CDR3 length is 16 residues. Trimming left V 0 bases short and J 4 bases short, with 15 bases between. Germline lookup yields CDR1 LGHDT and CDR2 YNNKEL (reference sequence). CDR3 bases: TGTGCCAGCAGCCAAGAATTAAGGACAGCGATCTATGGCTACACCTTC. This sequence encodes CASSQELRTAIYGYTF.